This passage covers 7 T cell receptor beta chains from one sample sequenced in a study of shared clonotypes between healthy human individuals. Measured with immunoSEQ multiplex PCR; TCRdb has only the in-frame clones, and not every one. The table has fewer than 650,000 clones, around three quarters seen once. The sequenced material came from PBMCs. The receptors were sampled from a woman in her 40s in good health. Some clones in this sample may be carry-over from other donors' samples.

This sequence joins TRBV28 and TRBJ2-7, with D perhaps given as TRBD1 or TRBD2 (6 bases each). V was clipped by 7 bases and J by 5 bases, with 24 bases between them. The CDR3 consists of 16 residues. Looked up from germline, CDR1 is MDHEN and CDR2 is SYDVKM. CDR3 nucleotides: TGTGCCAGCACCCCTGGTGGGGGAAGGGGGGCAAACGAGCAGTACTTC. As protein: CASTPGGGRGANEQYF.

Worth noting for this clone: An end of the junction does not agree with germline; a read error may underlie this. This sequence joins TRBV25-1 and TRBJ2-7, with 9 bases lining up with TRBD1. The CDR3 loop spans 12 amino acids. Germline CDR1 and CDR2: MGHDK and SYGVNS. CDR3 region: CARGTGTYERYF. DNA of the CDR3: TGTGCCAGAGGGACAGGGACCTACGAGCGGTACTTC.

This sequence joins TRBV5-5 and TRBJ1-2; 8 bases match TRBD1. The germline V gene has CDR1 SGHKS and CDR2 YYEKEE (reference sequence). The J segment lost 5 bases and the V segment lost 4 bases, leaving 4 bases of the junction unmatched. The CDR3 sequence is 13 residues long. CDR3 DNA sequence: TGTGCCAGCAGCCCCCGGACAGGGTATGGCTACACCTTC. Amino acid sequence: CASSPRTGYGYTF.

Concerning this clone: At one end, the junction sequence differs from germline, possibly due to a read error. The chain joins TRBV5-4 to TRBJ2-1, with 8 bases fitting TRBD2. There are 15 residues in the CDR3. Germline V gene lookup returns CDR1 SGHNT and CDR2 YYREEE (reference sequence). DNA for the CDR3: TGTGCCAGCAGCTTGGGCGGGAGGCCTTACAATGGGCAGTTCTTC. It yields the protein CASSLGGRPYNGQFF.

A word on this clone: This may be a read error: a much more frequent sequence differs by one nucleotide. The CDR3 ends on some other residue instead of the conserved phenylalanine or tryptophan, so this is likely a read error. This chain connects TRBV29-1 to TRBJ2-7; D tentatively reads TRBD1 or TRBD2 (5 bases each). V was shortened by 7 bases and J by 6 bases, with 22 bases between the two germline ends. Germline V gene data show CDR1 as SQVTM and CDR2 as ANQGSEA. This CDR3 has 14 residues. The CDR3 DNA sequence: TGCAGCGCTACTATGTCCGGGGCCGCGGTCGAGCAGTACCTC. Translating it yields CSATMSGAAVEQYL.

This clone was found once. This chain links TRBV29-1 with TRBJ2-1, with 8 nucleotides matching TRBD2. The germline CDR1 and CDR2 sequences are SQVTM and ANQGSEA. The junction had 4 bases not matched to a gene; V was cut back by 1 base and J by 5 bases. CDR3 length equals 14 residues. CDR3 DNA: TGCAGCGTTGAAGTTAGCGGGACCAACAATGAGCAGTTCTTC. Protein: CSVEVSGTNNEQFF.

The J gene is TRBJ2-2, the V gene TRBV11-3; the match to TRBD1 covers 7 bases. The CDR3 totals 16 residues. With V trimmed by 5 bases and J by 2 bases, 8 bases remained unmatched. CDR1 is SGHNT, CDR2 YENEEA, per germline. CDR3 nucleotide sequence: TGTGCCAGCAGCAGAGGGGCAGGGGGTAACACCGGGGAGCTGTTTTTT. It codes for CASSRGAGGNTGELFF.